This TCR beta chain is from a study of identical twins. Germline V gives CDR1 MNHNS, CDR2 SASEGT. Trimming took off 5 bases at V and 7 bases at J, with 17 bases between the two ends. This CDR3 has 15 amino acids. General study findings and limits: Conclusions leaned on cross-sectional statistical analysis and did not track the same donors over time.

TCRdb re-called the 5' RACE reads through MiXCR, storing one row per CDR3 protein. In the table there are under 1 million distinct CDR3 sequences, around 12% of which are singletons. This clonotype turned up a few times. The antigen is unknown. The same specimen was also included in a second study, on yellow fever vaccine responses in identical twins.

Source material: PBMCs. The J gene is TRBJ2-2, the V gene TRBV6-1; tentatively, D is TRBD1 (6 bases). The receptor was derived from a young woman in good health. The CDR3 sequence is CASSSGGTGNGELFF. CDR3 coding DNA: TGTGCCAGCAGTAGCGGCGGTACAGGGAACGGGGAGCTGTTTTTT.